A single sample gave rise to the 11 T cell receptor beta chains below, sequenced in a study of identifying expanded T cells in peripheral blood. Only in-frame clones appear in the TCRdb table, and some are missing; sequencing was by immunoSEQ multiplex PCR. In the table there are 100,000 to 150,000 clones, about 88% of which are singletons. Sequenced: blood. The source of these receptors is a person between 18 and 75 years old in good health.

The chain couples TRBV2 to TRBJ1-2; D remains unclear. This CDR3 has 12 residues. V lost 4 bases and J 6 bases, leaving 9 bases between the germline ends. Germline CDR1 reads SNHLY; CDR2 reads FYNNEI. CDR3 residues: CASSGSQDGYTF. The CDR3 coding sequence is TGTGCCAGCAGTGGTTCCCAGGATGGCTACACCTTC.

The chain recombines TRBV25-1 with TRBJ2-7; D not resolved. Between the trimmed V and J ends, which lost 3 bases and 0 bases, there was a span of 9 bases. Germline lookup yields CDR1 MGHDK and CDR2 SYGVNS. The CDR3 covers 14 residues. The CDR3 loop reads CASSEDESSYEQYF. The DNA for the CDR3 is TGTGCCAGCAGTGAGGACGAAAGCTCCTACGAGCAGTACTTC.

The count of this clone is one. The chain recombines TRBV27 with TRBJ1-1; 7 bases are a match to TRBD1. The CDR3 sequence is 14 residues long. Germline loops: CDR1 MNHEY, CDR2 SMNVEV (reference sequence). With V trimmed by 6 bases and J by 4 bases, 8 bases remained unmatched. The CDR3 sequence: CASRRQGGSTEAFF. CDR3 nucleotide sequence: TGTGCCAGCAGACGACAGGGCGGAAGCACTGAAGCTTTCTTT.

The V gene is TRBV5-1, the J gene TRBJ2-2; D remains unclear. The CDR3 runs 15 residues. Germline CDR1 and CDR2: SGHRS and YFSETQ. Trimming took 0 bases from V and 0 from J, leaving 6 bases between them. The CDR3 bases are TGCGCCAGCAGCTTGGGCCTCGCGAACACCGGGGAGCTGTTTTTT. Its translation: CASSLGLANTGELFF.

This clone has just one count. CDR3 DNA: TGTGCCAGCAGTTTAATTCAGGCCCGTAATGAAAAACTGTTTTTT. It codes for CASSLIQARNEKLFF. This chain uses TRBV28 with TRBJ1-4, with no clear D. V was pared by 2 bases and J by 4 bases, with 11 bases between. Germline CDR1 reads MDHEN; CDR2 reads SYDVKM. The CDR3 is made up of 15 amino acids.

CDR3 DNA: TGTGCCAGTCAGGGGGCGGGCAATCAGCCCCAGCATTTT. Its protein is CASQGAGNQPQHF. This sequence joins TRBV6-1 and TRBJ1-5; TRBD1 matches 8 bases. The CDR3 has 13 residues. CDR1 is MNHNS and CDR2 is SASEGT in the germline V gene. Unmatched junction bases numbered 3, after V lost 9 bases and J lost 2 bases.

This clone was seen a single time. CDR3 DNA: TGCAGCGTTGACCCCCCGGGACAGGGGGTGAATGGCTACACCTTC. Amino acids: CSVDPPGQGVNGYTF. The rearrangement uses TRBV29-1 and TRBJ1-2, with 11 bases fitting TRBD1. Losses at the gene ends were 3 bases for V and 6 bases for J; bases not matched to a gene: 9. Germline V lookup: CDR1 SQVTM, CDR2 ANQGSEA. The length of the CDR3 is 15 residues.

The chain recombines TRBV2 with TRBJ2-7; D ambiguous. CDR1 and CDR2 (germline): SNHLY, FYNNEI. V shed 1 base and J shed 2 bases, with 6 bases lying between them. This CDR3 contains 13 residues. In DNA form, the CDR3 reads TGTGCCAGCAGTGAAGACAGTACCTACGAGCAGTACTTC. Translated, it gives CASSEDSTYEQYF.

This clone was seen once. J is TRBJ1-1 and V is TRBV7-8; TRBD1 agrees at 9 bases. The CDR3 covers 14 residues. V was clipped by 5 bases and J by 4 bases; unmatched bases: 5. Per germline, CDR1 SGHVS and CDR2 FQNEAQ. The CDR3 loop reads CASSPGTGSTEAFF. Written as DNA, the CDR3 is TGTGCCAGCAGCCCCGGGACAGGGAGCACTGAAGCTTTCTTT.

V usage is TRBV7-8 and J usage is TRBJ2-7; TRBD1 aligns across 12 bases. The CDR3 runs 16 residues. Germline CDR1 reads SGHVS; CDR2 reads FQNEAQ. Trimming cost V 4 bases and J 5 bases; bases outside gene matches: 9. CDR3 protein: CASSYLPGTGGDEQYF. DNA for the CDR3: TGTGCCAGCAGCTATCTCCCCGGGACAGGGGGCGACGAGCAGTACTTC. The full variable domain, with the rest looked up from reference TRBV7-8 and TRBJ2-7, is GAGVSQSPRYKVAKRGQDVALRCDPISGHVSLFWYQQALGQGPEFLTYFQNEAQLDKSGLPSDRFFAERPEGSVSTLKIQRTQQEDSAVYLCASSYLPGTGGDEQYFGPGTRLTVT.

This clone was seen a handful of times. The genes are TRBV9 and TRBJ2-5; 9 nucleotides match TRBD1. J gave up 6 bases and V 0 bases, and 6 bases lay outside the gene matches. Germline values: CDR1 SGDLS, CDR2 YYNGEE. The CDR3 has 15 residues. CDR3 in amino acids: CASSVEGGQGQTQYF. The DNA of the CDR3 is TGTGCCAGCAGCGTAGAAGGGGGACAGGGCCAGACCCAGTACTTC.